These 32 T cell receptor beta chains came from one sample sequenced in a study of blood T cell repertoires in COVID-19. The repertoire was sequenced with immunoSEQ multiplex PCR; TCRdb's copy has only in-frame clones and lacks some. The sample has about 120,000 clones; 75% to 85% are singletons. Sample: peripheral blood. The receptors were gathered from a man in his 70s with acute or convalescent COVID-19.

This chain joins TRBV24-1 and TRBJ1-1; TRBD1 is a possible D gene (5 bases). V was pared by 6 bases and J by 4 bases, with 29 bases between. This CDR3 is built from 19 residues. The germline V gene encodes CDR1 KGHDR and CDR2 SFDVKD. This CDR3 reads CATSPGSGGRGPDATEAFF. Written as DNA, the CDR3 is TGTGCCACCAGTCCGGGTTCCGGGGGACGTGGGCCTGACGCCACTGAAGCTTTCTTT.

In DNA, the CDR3 is TGTGCCTGGAGTGTGGTGGTGAGGAACACTGAAGCTTTCTTT. Translated, it gives CAWSVVVRNTEAFF. V gene TRBV30 combines with J gene TRBJ1-1; unclear D gene. From germline, CDR1 is GTSNPN and CDR2 SVGIG (reference sequence). V was trimmed by 0 bases and J by 1 base, leaving 9 bases between them. The CDR3 has 14 amino acids.

This rearrangement joins TRBV12-5 to TRBJ2-1, with D uncertain. Germline CDR1 LGHNT, CDR2 FRNRAP. V dropped 5 bases and J dropped 7 bases, with 15 bases sitting between them. The CDR3 spans 14 residues. The CDR3 nucleotides read TGTGCTAGTGGTCTAAGTTTTCCGTTTAATGAGCAGTTCTTC. Protein: CASGLSFPFNEQFF.

This chain connects TRBV18 to TRBJ2-2; 10 nucleotides agree with TRBD1. The CDR3 extends over 17 amino acids. From germline, CDR1 is KGHSH and CDR2 LQKENI. Trimming cost V 3 bases and J 0 bases; bases outside gene matches: 4. DNA of the CDR3: TGTGCCAGCTCACCGCGGACAGGGGGTACGAACACCGGGGAGCTGTTTTTT. Protein product: CASSPRTGGTNTGELFF.

The chain is built from TRBV7-8 and TRBJ1-1, with D hard to call. Germline loops: CDR1 SGHVS, CDR2 FQNEAQ. The V end was cut by 3 bases, the J end by 4 bases, with 12 bases between. The length of the CDR3 is 14 residues. The CDR3 protein is CASSLQERGTEAFF. The CDR3, as DNA: TGTGCCAGCAGCTTGCAAGAGCGTGGCACTGAAGCTTTCTTT.

This chain uses TRBV5-6 with TRBJ1-1, with 10 bases aligning to TRBD1. The germline V gene has CDR1 SGHDT and CDR2 YYEEEE. This CDR3 has 14 residues. J gave up 4 bases and V 0 bases, and 0 bases lay outside the gene matches. CDR3 DNA: TGTGCCAGCAGCTTGGGGGACAGGGGCACTGAAGCTTTCTTT. Amino acid sequence: CASSLGDRGTEAFF.

The V and J genes are TRBV7-9 and TRBJ1-4, with 10 bases aligning to TRBD1. CDR3 length: 14 amino acids. V shed 4 bases and J 7 bases; nucleotides not matched to a gene: 3. Germline lookup yields CDR1 SEHNR and CDR2 FQNEAQ (reference sequence). Written as DNA, the CDR3 is TGTGCCAGCAGCTACCGGGACAGGGGTGAAAAACTGTTTTTT. Encoded protein: CASSYRDRGEKLFF.

The chain joins TRBV9 to TRBJ1-1; D is perhaps TRBD1 (6 bases). The germline gives CDR1 SGDLS, CDR2 YYNGEE. This CDR3 is 14 amino acids long. The ends were cut back, 2 bases at V and 0 bases at J, with 8 bases in the middle. CDR3 sequence: CASSVTGLNTEAFF. In DNA, the CDR3 is TGTGCCAGCAGCGTCACAGGGTTGAACACTGAAGCTTTCTTT. The entire variable domain, with the rest obtained from reference TRBV9 and TRBJ1-1, is as follows: DSGVTQTPKHLITATGQRVTLRCSPRSGDLSVYWYQQSLDQGLQFLIQYYNGEERAKGNILERFSAQQFPDLHSELNLSSLELGDSALYFCASSVTGLNTEAFFGQGTRLTVV.

This clone was picked up a small number of times. The chain is built from TRBV19 and TRBJ2-2, with 9 positions matching TRBD1. Germline CDR1 is LNHDA and CDR2 is SQIVND (reference sequence). V shed 7 bases and J 5 bases; nucleotides not matched to a gene: 5. The CDR3 is made up of 14 amino acids. The CDR3 DNA sequence: TGTGCCAGTACGGGACAGGGAGGTACCGGGGAGCTGTTTTTT. It encodes CASTGQGGTGELFF.

The V gene is TRBV27, the J gene TRBJ1-5; a weak D match, TRBD1 (6 bases). This CDR3 contains 13 residues. Deletions cut 6 bases from V and 6 bases from J, with 12 bases between. Germline assignment: CDR1 MNHEY and CDR2 SMNVEV (reference sequence). Here the CDR3 reads CASRLTGTQPQHF. The CDR3 DNA is TGTGCCAGCAGGTTAACAGGGACTCAGCCCCAGCATTTT.

This chain links TRBV12-3 or TRBV12-4 with TRBJ2-3, with 10 bases aligning to TRBD2. J lost 7 bases, V lost 6 bases, and 4 bases had no gene match. The CDR3 is 13 amino acids. The CDR3 loop reads CASRAGGRNTQYF. In DNA, the CDR3 is TGTGCCAGCAGAGCGGGGGGGCGGAATACGCAGTATTTT.

This sequence joins TRBV18 and TRBJ1-1; D is uncertain. The CDR3 is made up of 13 amino acids. Looked up from germline, CDR1 is KGHSH and CDR2 is LQKENI. Trimming left V 3 bases short and J 10 bases short, with 15 bases between. CDR3 in DNA: TGTGCCAGCTCACCCCCCGACGAACGGGGAGCTTTCTTT. It encodes CASSPPDERGAFF.

V is TRBV5-1 and J is TRBJ2-1, with D tentatively TRBD2 (6 bases). The CDR3 extends over 16 amino acids. V gave up 3 bases and J gave up 2 bases, with 15 bases separating them. Germline CDR1 and CDR2: SGHRS and YFSETQ. CDR3 sequence: CASSSETGTAYNEQFF. CDR3 DNA: TGCGCCAGCAGCTCGGAAACCGGGACTGCCTACAATGAGCAGTTCTTC.

The CDR3 protein is CASSDSTNTGELFF. The CDR3 DNA is TGTGCCAGCAGTGACTCTACGAACACCGGGGAGCTGTTTTTT. This sequence joins TRBV6-4 and TRBJ2-2, with unresolved D. Germline V gene lookup returns CDR1 MRHNA and CDR2 SNTAGT. Trimming left V 0 bases short and J 0 bases short, with 2 bases between. The CDR3 extends over 14 amino acids.

The chain is built from TRBV9 and TRBJ2-2; TRBD1 might be the D (5 bases). Trimming removed 5 bases from V and 4 bases from J, with 9 bases in between. Germline values: CDR1 SGDLS, CDR2 YYNGEE. The CDR3 runs to 13 residues. Written as DNA, the CDR3 is TGTGCCAGCAGTCAGGGATCCACCGGGGAGCTGTTTTTT. Translated, it gives CASSQGSTGELFF.

The V gene is TRBV7-7, the J gene TRBJ2-2, with D maybe TRBD2 (6 bases). CDR1 is SSHAT, CDR2 FNYEAQ, per germline (reference sequence). Trimming removed 5 bases at V and 2 bases at J, with 15 bases between. The length of the CDR3 is 16 residues. The CDR3 spells CASSASSGSNTGELFF. In DNA, the CDR3 is TGTGCCAGCAGCGCCAGTTCCGGGAGTAACACCGGGGAGCTGTTTTTT.

This clone was detected only a few times. This sequence joins TRBV5-1 and TRBJ2-7; maybe TRBD2 (5 bases). The V and J ends lost 5 bases and 4 bases respectively, with 19 bases between them. The length of the CDR3 is 15 residues. CDR1 and CDR2 (germline): SGHRS, YFSETQ. Written as DNA, the CDR3 is TGCGCCAGCAGAGGAGGTAGCGTCGAGACATACGAGCAGTACTTC. Its protein is CASRGGSVETYEQYF.

The V call is TRBV5-4, the J call TRBJ1-3; TRBD1 aligns across 8 bases. Germline trimming cut 0 bases from V and 4 bases from J; bases unmatched to any gene: 3. The CDR3 length is 15 residues. CDR1 and CDR2 from the germline V gene are SGHNT and YYREEE (reference sequence). The CDR3 DNA is TGTGCCAGCAGCTTGGACAGGGGGTCCGGAAACACCATATATTTT. Translating it yields CASSLDRGSGNTIYF.

CDR3 protein: CASSFRQGLYEQYF. CDR3 sequence (DNA): TGTGCCAGCAGCTTCCGACAGGGCTTGTACGAGCAGTACTTC. This sequence joins TRBV7-6 and TRBJ2-7; TRBD1 matches at 7 bases. V gave up 3 bases and J gave up 4 bases; unmatched junction bases: 6. There are 14 residues in the CDR3. Germline CDR1 is SGHVS and CDR2 is FNYEAQ.

V usage is TRBV30 and J usage is TRBJ2-5; the match to TRBD1 covers 10 bases. With V trimmed by 4 bases and J by 4 bases, 12 bases remained unmatched. CDR3 length: 16 residues. In germline, CDR1 is GTSNPN, CDR2 SVGIG (reference sequence). The CDR3 sequence is CAWTPLGQGTLETQYF. Here the CDR3 DNA reads TGTGCCTGGACTCCGCTGGGACAGGGGACGTTAGAGACCCAGTACTTC.

This sequence joins TRBV3-1 (or the pseudogene TRBV3-2) and TRBJ2-3, with TRBD2 matching over 8 bases. The CDR3 has 14 residues. Per the germline V gene, CDR1 is LGHDT and CDR2 is YNNKEL (reference sequence). With 4 bases clipped from V and 5 bases from J, the junction kept 5 bases outside the gene matches. Written as DNA, the CDR3 is TGTGCCAGCAGCCTACGGGGGGGCCAAGATACGCAGTATTTT. This codes for CASSLRGGQDTQYF.

V and J are TRBV5-1 and TRBJ2-3, with TRBD2 identical over 8 bases. CDR3 length: 14 residues. The V and J ends lost 7 bases and 2 bases, in that order; junction bases with no gene match: 6. In germline, CDR1 is SGHRS, CDR2 YFSETQ. This chain's CDR3 is CASGSGGSTDTQYF. DNA of the CDR3: TGCGCCAGCGGAAGCGGGGGATCCACAGATACGCAGTATTTT.

This clone was detected only once. The chain recombines TRBV7-6 with TRBJ1-3; maybe TRBD1 (5 bases). From germline, CDR1 is SGHVS and CDR2 FNYEAQ. This CDR3 has 15 residues. Trimming took off 5 bases at V and 1 base at J, with 12 bases between the two ends. The DNA of the CDR3 is TGTGCCAGCAGCCCTGTAACAGGTTCTGGAAACACCATATATTTT. It encodes CASSPVTGSGNTIYF.

The rearrangement links TRBV9 to TRBJ2-7, with D perhaps matching TRBD2 (6 bases). The V gene's germline CDR1 is SGDLS and CDR2 YYNGEE. Deletions cut 0 bases from V and 7 bases from J, with 14 bases between. This CDR3 is built from 14 residues. The CDR3 DNA is TGTGCCAGCAGCGTAGTAGCTGGCCGGGGGGAGCAGTACTTC. Protein sequence: CASSVVAGRGEQYF. Looking up the rest from reference TRBV9 and TRBJ2-7 gives the full variable domain: DSGVTQTPKHLITATGQRVTLRCSPRSGDLSVYWYQQSLDQGLQFLIQYYNGEERAKGNILERFSAQQFPDLHSELNLSSLELGDSALYFCASSVVAGRGEQYFGPGTRLTVT.

The rearrangement joins TRBV3-1 (or the pseudogene TRBV3-2) to TRBJ1-1; 8 nucleotides line up with TRBD1. CDR3 length: 15 residues. V gave up 5 bases and J gave up 3 bases; unmatched junction bases: 8. Germline CDR1 reads LGHDT; CDR2 reads YNNKEL (reference sequence). CDR3 in amino acids: CASSAFTGGDTEAFF. The CDR3 DNA reads as TGTGCCAGCAGCGCATTCACAGGGGGAGACACTGAAGCTTTCTTT.

In DNA form, the CDR3 reads TGTGCCAGCGCTTACAATTACGAGCAGTACTTC. Translating gives CASAYNYEQYF. The J gene is TRBJ2-7, the V gene TRBV18; the D is unclear. The CDR3 length is 11 residues. V was pared by 8 bases and J by 4 bases, with 9 bases between. The germline CDR1 and CDR2 sequences are KGHSH and LQKENI.

This sequence joins TRBV6-5 and TRBJ2-3; D remains unclear. The CDR3 runs 14 residues. CDR1 is MNHEY and CDR2 is SVGAGI in the germline V gene. V was trimmed by 5 bases and J by 4 bases, leaving 13 bases between them. The CDR3 DNA sequence: TGTGCCAGCAGTATTGGAGACTTGTCAGATACGCAGTATTTT. Its translation is CASSIGDLSDTQYF.

The CDR3 is CASSQGGLGNEKLFF. CDR3 bases: TGTGCCAGCAGCCAAGGAGGGTTAGGAAATGAAAAACTGTTTTTT. The gene calls are TRBV3-1 (or the pseudogene TRBV3-2) and TRBJ1-4; D is unresolved. The CDR3 sequence is 15 residues long. Trimming removed 1 base from V and 5 bases from J, with 11 bases in between. The germline CDR1 and CDR2 sequences are LGHDT and YNNKEL (reference sequence).

This chain connects TRBV2 to TRBJ2-6; 10 positions match TRBD1. Germline V gene lookup returns CDR1 SNHLY and CDR2 FYNNEI. The CDR3 has 18 amino acids. The V and J ends lost 5 bases and 0 bases, in that order; junction bases with no gene match: 7. CDR3 sequence reads: CASSLQGQGISGANVLTF. The CDR3 coding sequence is TGTGCCAGCAGTTTACAGGGACAGGGGATCTCTGGGGCCAACGTCCTGACTTTC.

The J gene is TRBJ2-7, the V gene TRBV27; D perhaps matches TRBD2 (6 bases). Trimming stripped 5 bases from V and 11 bases from J, with 16 bases between. The CDR3 loop spans 12 amino acids. The germline V gene encodes CDR1 MNHEY and CDR2 SMNVEV (reference sequence). CDR3 coding DNA: TGTGCCAGCAGTAACCGGGGACTTTCCAAGTACTTC. Amino acids: CASSNRGLSKYF.

This clone has only a few counts. J is TRBJ2-7 and V is TRBV6-1; 9 nucleotides line up with TRBD2. The CDR3 is made up of 14 amino acids. The trim removed 2 bases at V and 4 bases at J, leaving 3 bases unmatched. In germline, CDR1 is MNHNS, CDR2 SASEGT. CDR3: CASSERAGGYEQYF. The CDR3 nucleotides are TGTGCCAGCAGTGAACGAGCGGGGGGATACGAGCAGTACTTC.

This sequence joins TRBV5-8 and TRBJ1-2; TRBD1 matches at 7 bases. CDR3 length equals 15 residues. J was trimmed by 8 bases and V by 5 bases; bases with no gene match: 15. CDR1 SGHTS and CDR2 YDEGEE come from the germline V gene. The chain's CDR3 is CASRYAGTATSGYTF. The CDR3, as DNA: TGTGCCAGCAGATACGCCGGGACAGCTACCTCCGGCTACACCTTC.